This T cell receptor beta chain emerged from a study of neurological immune-mediated disorders. This clonotype showed up many times. Germline CDR1 DFQATT, CDR2 SNEGSKA (reference sequence). The germline V and J ends were trimmed by 3 bases and 2 bases, with 10 bases remaining between them. The CDR3 runs 13 residues. A single record per CDR3 protein comes from TCRdb applying MiXCR to the 5' RACE reads. Here the sample spans about 55,000 distinct CDR3 sequences, 3% to 4.5% being singletons. Sequenced input: CD4+ T cells from blood. The receptor comes from a woman between 35 and 50 years old with multiple sclerosis. V usage is TRBV20-1 and J usage is TRBJ1-2; D is unresolved. CDR3 loop: CSASTDENYGYTF. CDR3 nucleotides: TGCAGTGCTAGTACGGACGAGAACTATGGCTACACCTTC.